This paragraph reports one T cell receptor (beta chain). This entry comes from a study of T-cell reconstitution after alpha-beta-depleted transplantation in children. Trimming cost V 0 bases and J 4 bases, with 9 bases left between them. The germline CDR1 and CDR2 sequences are LNHNV and YYDKDF (reference sequence). This CDR3 is built from 14 residues. A library of TCRbeta sequences, prepared with unique molecular identifiers, was generated. TCRdb passed the PCR reads through MiXCR, listing each CDR3 protein once. The sample has hundreds of thousands of distinct CDR3 sequences; about 16% are singletons.

The sequence derives from a human donor who donated a stem cell graft to a child with acute lymphoblastic leukemia. The sample was PBMCs from the stem cell graft donor, taken from the stem cell graft. This rearrangement joins TRBV15 to TRBJ2-5; a possible D gene is TRBD2 (5 bases). The CDR3 coding sequence is TGTGCCACCAGCAGAGATGTAGGGAGAGAGACCCAGTACTTC. This encodes CATSRDVGRETQYF. Together with reference TRBV15 and TRBJ2-5, the CDR3 gives the full variable domain: DAMVIQNPRYQVTQFGKPVTLSCSQTLNHNVMYWYQQKSSQAPKLLFHYYDKDFNNEADTPDNFQSRRPNTSFCFLDIRSPGLGDTAMYLCATSRDVGRETQYFGPGTRLLVL.